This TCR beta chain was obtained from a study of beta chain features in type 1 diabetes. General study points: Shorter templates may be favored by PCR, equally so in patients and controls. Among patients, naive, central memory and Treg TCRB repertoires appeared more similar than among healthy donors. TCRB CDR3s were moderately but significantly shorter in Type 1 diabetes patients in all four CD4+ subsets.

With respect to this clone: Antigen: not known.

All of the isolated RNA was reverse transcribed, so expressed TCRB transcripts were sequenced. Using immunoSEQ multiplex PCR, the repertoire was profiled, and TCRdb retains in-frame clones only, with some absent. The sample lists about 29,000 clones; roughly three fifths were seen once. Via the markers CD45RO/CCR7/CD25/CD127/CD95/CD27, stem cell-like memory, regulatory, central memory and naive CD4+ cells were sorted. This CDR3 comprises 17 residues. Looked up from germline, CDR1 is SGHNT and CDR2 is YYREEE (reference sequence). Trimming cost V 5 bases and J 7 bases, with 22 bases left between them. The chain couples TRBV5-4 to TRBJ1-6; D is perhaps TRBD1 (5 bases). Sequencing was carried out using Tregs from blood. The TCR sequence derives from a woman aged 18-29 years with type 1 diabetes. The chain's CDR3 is CASSKPQGGSGNSPLHF. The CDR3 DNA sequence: TGTGCCAGCAGTAAGCCCCAGGGTGGATCAGGAAATTCACCCCTCCACTTT.